A selection of T cell receptor beta chains follows, all from one sample in a study of human CD8 memory T cell subsets. TCRdb re-called the 5' RACE reads; every CDR3 protein appears as one record, without DNA. The sample has roughly 4,000 distinct CDR3 sequences. The sequencing sample was made of CD8+ effector memory T cells (TEM) sorted from PBMCs. These TCRs come from a human donor in good health. Each CDR3 is given with its conserved first and last residue. The size entry is marked missing in some rows and otherwise reads once, few, many or a size class.

J gene: TRBJ2-7; V gene: TRBV6-2/TRBV6-3; clone size: -; CDR3 protein: CASTPSGRASYEQYF
J gene: TRBJ1-6; V gene: TRBV12-3/TRBV12-4; clone size: -; CDR3 protein: CASSSTGSYNSPLHF
J gene: TRBJ2-1; V gene: TRBV20-1; clone size: -; CDR3 protein: CSASQGDSREQFF
J gene: TRBJ2-7; V gene: TRBV4-3; clone size: medium-sized; CDR3 protein: CASSPLTGASSYEQYF
J gene: TRBJ1-1; V gene: TRBV7-9; clone size: medium-sized; CDR3 protein: CASSLDQGHDTEAFF
J gene: TRBJ1-1; V gene: TRBV4-1; clone size: -; CDR3 protein: CASSQGQGGTEAFF
J gene: TRBJ1-1; V gene: TRBV7-6; clone size: -; CDR3 protein: CASSPRQRTEAFF
J gene: TRBJ2-1; V gene: TRBV20-1; clone size: -; CDR3 protein: CSARPSGWGSEQFF
J gene: TRBJ1-5; V gene: TRBV20-1; clone size: medium-sized; CDR3 protein: CSAREGGVENQPQHF
J gene: TRBJ2-3; V gene: TRBV4-3; clone size: -; CDR3 protein: CASSQDWGQGADTQYF
J gene: TRBJ2-7; V gene: TRBV20-1; clone size: -; CDR3 protein: CSARAREDHEQYF
J gene: TRBJ2-7; V gene: TRBV5-5; clone size: -; CDR3 protein: CASSLVLGSSYEQYF
J gene: TRBJ2-1; V gene: TRBV9; clone size: -; CDR3 protein: CASSVDKREEQFF
J gene: TRBJ2-1; V gene: TRBV20-1; clone size: -; CDR3 protein: CSASDREYEQFF
J gene: TRBJ1-2; V gene: TRBV7-9; clone size: -; CDR3 protein: CASSLAPGFYGYTF
J gene: TRBJ1-5; V gene: TRBV20-1; clone size: medium-sized; CDR3 protein: CSATGGDEWQPQHF
J gene: TRBJ2-7; V gene: TRBV4-2; clone size: -; CDR3 protein: CASSQALGGYEQYF
J gene: TRBJ2-5; V gene: TRBV7-8; clone size: medium-sized; CDR3 protein: CASSFERGRQETQYF
J gene: TRBJ2-1; V gene: TRBV20-1; clone size: -; CDR3 protein: CSARDVAGATYNEQFF
J gene: TRBJ2-2; V gene: TRBV24-1; clone size: -; CDR3 protein: CATRAGRGTGELFF
J gene: TRBJ1-2; V gene: TRBV7-2; clone size: -; CDR3 protein: CASSFYVLNYGYTF
J gene: TRBJ2-1; V gene: TRBV11-2; clone size: -; CDR3 protein: CASSLSGLAGKVDEQFF
J gene: TRBJ1-5; V gene: TRBV3-1; clone size: -; CDR3 protein: CASSPDRYNQPQHF
J gene: TRBJ2-1; V gene: TRBV7-9; clone size: -; CDR3 protein: CASSFPPLSSGKSNEQFF
J gene: TRBJ2-3; V gene: TRBV5-6; clone size: medium-sized; CDR3 protein: CASTRLAHSTDTQYF
J gene: TRBJ2-1; V gene: TRBV5-1; clone size: -; CDR3 protein: CASSLASSGSSYNEQFF
J gene: TRBJ1-1; V gene: TRBV11-2; clone size: -; CDR3 protein: CASSLAKGGALDTEAFF
J gene: TRBJ2-5; V gene: TRBV20-1; clone size: -; CDR3 protein: CSAVGTGVFETQYF